The 25 T cell receptor beta chains reported below all come from one sample, sequenced in a study of vaccination and CD4 T cells after COVID-19. These TCRs are of unknown antigen specificity. Cultured CD4+ T cell DNA was sequenced using the Oncomine TCR Beta short-read assay. TCRdb processed the PCR reads anew with MiXCR; each CDR3 protein has one entry. Among around 25,000 distinct CDR3 sequences, under 55% were seen once, and the ten largest hold around 6.9%. Indicated treatment: approximately 9-day PBMC culture with coronavirus spike peptide pools or control peptides (ViraFEST assay). Sequenced material: CD4+ T cells from blood, cultured in vitro. The receptors stem from a human donor who had recovered from COVID-19.

The chain joins TRBV28 to TRBJ2-7; 7 nucleotides match TRBD2. The V and J ends lost 5 bases and 2 bases, in that order; junction bases with no gene match: 12. The CDR3 loop spans 16 amino acids. Germline CDR1 is MDHEN and CDR2 is SYDVKM. CDR3 amino acids: CASSPPRGGSAYEQYF. The CDR3 DNA is TGTGCCAGCAGTCCCCCGCGAGGCGGGAGCGCCTACGAGCAGTACTTC.

The chain joins TRBV11-1 to TRBJ2-3; D possibly corresponds to TRBD2 (5 bases). Trimming pared 2 bases from V and 0 bases from J, leaving 9 bases between. This CDR3 is built from 15 residues. CDR1 is SGHAT and CDR2 is FQDESV in the germline V gene (reference sequence). The CDR3 reads CASSLMRVSTDTQYF. The CDR3, as DNA: TGTGCCAGCAGCTTAATGCGGGTTAGCACAGATACGCAGTATTTT.

The CDR3 loop reads CASAYSGDGTEAFF. CDR3 in DNA: TGTGCCAGTGCCTATTCCGGGGACGGGACTGAAGCTTTCTTT. V usage is TRBV19 and J usage is TRBJ1-1, with a weak D call TRBD1 (5 bases). V lost 8 bases, J lost 5 bases, and 18 bases lay in between. This CDR3 contains 14 residues. Per germline, CDR1 LNHDA and CDR2 SQIVND (reference sequence). Complete variable domain (other parts from reference TRBV19 and TRBJ1-1): DGGITQSPKYLFRKEGQNVTLSCEQNLNHDAMYWYRQDPGQGLRLIYYSQIVNDFQKGDIAEGYSVSREKKESFPLTVTSAQKNPTAFYLCASAYSGDGTEAFFGQGTRLTVV.

The chain is built from TRBV5-1 and TRBJ2-7; 12 nucleotides align to TRBD1. V lost 7 bases to trimming and J lost 6 bases; unmatched junction nucleotides: 5. The germline CDR1 and CDR2 sequences are SGHRS and YFSETQ. The CDR3 sequence is 13 residues long. CDR3 nucleotide sequence: TGCGCCAGCGGGGACAGGGGGCGACTCGAGCAGTACTTC. Protein product: CASGDRGRLEQYF.

The genes are TRBV7-2 and TRBJ2-6; D possibly corresponds to TRBD2 (5 bases). The CDR3 consists of 14 residues. V was trimmed by 5 bases and J by 4 bases, leaving 9 bases between them. The germline gives CDR1 SGHTA, CDR2 FQGNSA. The CDR3: CASSPGLGANVLTF. The CDR3 coding sequence is TGTGCCAGCAGCCCAGGACTGGGGGCCAACGTCCTGACTTTC.

The chain couples TRBV6-5 to TRBJ2-3; 9 positions match TRBD2. Germline CDR1 reads MNHEY; CDR2 reads SVGAGI. The V gene end was trimmed by 2 bases and the J gene end by 2 bases; junction bases not matched to a gene: 8. The CDR3 sequence is 17 residues long. The CDR3 here is CASSYRALAGYTDTQYF. In DNA, the CDR3 is TGTGCCAGCAGTTACCGGGCGCTAGCGGGATACACAGATACGCAGTATTTT.

This clonotype was observed a few times. The V call is TRBV7-6, the J call TRBJ1-5; D gene uncertain. Germline-derived CDR1 and CDR2 are SGHVS and FNYEAQ. Trimming removed 0 bases from V and 9 bases from J, with 9 bases in between. The CDR3 sequence is 13 residues long. CDR3 DNA: TGTGCCAGCAGCTTAGCACAGACGGGGCCCCAGCATTTT. This gives the protein CASSLAQTGPQHF.

Judged by abundance, this clonotype is medium-sized (0.01 to 0.1%). The rearrangement joins TRBV2 to TRBJ1-5; TRBD1 matches 7 bases. There are 13 residues in the CDR3. CDR1 is SNHLY, CDR2 FYNNEI, per germline. Trimming at V came to 9 bases and at J to 6 bases, leaving 8 bases not matched to a gene. CDR3: CASWAGGGQPQHF. In DNA, the CDR3 is TGTGCCAGTTGGGCAGGGGGAGGTCAGCCCCAGCATTTT.

This clonotype was seen only a few times. The genes are TRBV18 and TRBJ2-7; tentatively, D is TRBD2 (7 bases). The CDR3 is made up of 14 amino acids. Germline CDR1 is KGHSH and CDR2 is LQKENI. The V and J ends lost 2 bases and 6 bases respectively, with 14 bases between them. CDR3 nucleotide sequence: TGTGCCAGCTCACCAAGGGGGGGATGGGGCGAGCAGTACTTC. It encodes CASSPRGGWGEQYF. Supplemented by reference TRBV18 and TRBJ2-7, the full variable domain reads NAGVMQNPRHLVRRRGQEARLRCSPMKGHSHVYWYRQLPEEGLKFMVYLQKENIIDESGMPKERFSAEFPKEGPSILRIQQVVRGDSAAYFCASSPRGGWGEQYFGPGTRLTVT.

The chain combines TRBV7-9 with TRBJ2-7, with D tentatively TRBD1 (5 bases). Germline V gene sequence: CDR1 SEHNR, CDR2 FQNEAQ (reference sequence). Between the trimmed V and J ends, which lost 4 bases and 6 bases, there was a span of 10 bases. The CDR3 runs 12 residues. CDR3 sequence (DNA): TGTGCCAGCAGCTCCGGACAACTCGAGCAGTACTTC. Residues: CASSSGQLEQYF.

This clonotype was seen a handful of times. The CDR3 is CASCKVDSPLHF. CDR3 coding DNA: TGTGCCAGCTGTAAAGTGGATTCACCCCTCCACTTT. This chain links TRBV6-1 with TRBJ1-6; D unclear. Germline V gene sequence: CDR1 MNHNS, CDR2 SASEGT. Trimming cost V 8 bases and J 8 bases, with 10 bases left between them. The CDR3 loop spans 12 amino acids.

This clonotype was seen a handful of times. The chain links TRBV6-1 to TRBJ2-7; 7 nucleotides agree with TRBD1. Per germline, CDR1 MNHNS and CDR2 SASEGT. The V and J ends lost 10 bases and 1 base, in that order; junction bases with no gene match: 4. CDR3 length: 12 residues. CDR3 bases: TGTGCCATTGCACAGGGGTCCTACGAGCAGTACTTC. Translation: CAIAQGSYEQYF.

The chain carries TRBV12-3 or TRBV12-4 and TRBJ1-1; possible D gene TRBD1, 5 bases. The CDR3 covers 12 residues. The V end lost 5 bases, the J end lost 11 bases, and 15 bases lay between the germline ends. As DNA, the CDR3 is TGTGCCAGCAGTCTACAGGACCTTGGGGCTTTCTTT. Its protein is CASSLQDLGAFF.

The chain combines TRBV6-1 with TRBJ1-1; weak D call: TRBD1 (5 bases). Trimming stripped 5 bases from V and 4 bases from J, with 23 bases between. The CDR3 has 17 residues. CDR1 and CDR2 (germline): MNHNS, SASEGT. CDR3 coding DNA: TGTGCCAGCAGTCGGCCGATTGGGGGACCCCGGAGCACTGAAGCTTTCTTT. The encoded protein is CASSRPIGGPRSTEAFF.

The chain employs TRBV7-6 and TRBJ2-3; TRBD1 agrees at 10 bases. CDR1 and CDR2 from the germline V gene are SGHVS and FNYEAQ. Trimming at V came to 1 base and at J to 0 bases, leaving 4 bases not matched to a gene. This CDR3 comprises 17 residues. As DNA, the CDR3 is TGTGCCAGCAGCTTAGACCAGACAGGGGGCAGCACAGATACGCAGTATTTT. Amino acids: CASSLDQTGGSTDTQYF.

This clonotype was observed a few times. The chain is built from TRBV6-5 and TRBJ1-2, with 11 bases fitting TRBD1. V dropped 0 bases and J dropped 2; count of bases not matched to a gene: 8. This CDR3 region has 18 residues. Germline CDR1 MNHEY, CDR2 SVGAGI. The CDR3 here is CASSYSGGQGALNYGYTF. In DNA form, the CDR3 reads TGTGCCAGCAGTTACTCCGGTGGACAGGGGGCGCTAAACTATGGCTACACCTTC.

The chain is built from TRBV19 and TRBJ1-2; 7 bases map to TRBD1. The CDR3 spans 14 residues. Per the germline V gene, CDR1 is LNHDA and CDR2 is SQIVND (reference sequence). The trim removed 5 bases at V and 3 bases at J, leaving 6 bases unmatched. The CDR3, as DNA: TGTGCCAGTAGTCTCGGGACAGTAGACTATGGCTACACCTTC. It specifies CASSLGTVDYGYTF. Supplemented by reference TRBV19 and TRBJ1-2, the full variable domain reads DGGITQSPKYLFRKEGQNVTLSCEQNLNHDAMYWYRQDPGQGLRLIYYSQIVNDFQKGDIAEGYSVSREKKESFPLTVTSAQKNPTAFYLCASSLGTVDYGYTFGSGTRLTVV.

The chain employs TRBV6-1 and TRBJ2-6; TRBD1 matches at 7 bases. The CDR3 has 15 amino acids. The ends lost 6 bases at V and 3 bases at J; junction bases unmatched: 5. Germline CDR1 MNHNS, CDR2 SASEGT. CDR3 bases: TGTGCCAGCAGCATGACAGGGAATGGGGCCAACGTCCTGACTTTC. This codes for CASSMTGNGANVLTF.

This clonotype counts as medium-sized. The V and J genes are TRBV7-6 and TRBJ2-2, with TRBD2 matching over 8 bases. V trimming: 5 bases; J trimming: 9 bases; junction bases outside the gene matches: 5. Per the germline V gene, CDR1 is SGHVS and CDR2 is FNYEAQ. There are 13 residues in the CDR3. The DNA of the CDR3 is TGTGCCAGCAGCGCAGCGGGGGCACGGGAGCTGTTTTTT. Translation: CASSAAGARELFF.

V gene TRBV19 combines with J gene TRBJ1-5; D gene ambiguous. With 6 bases removed from V and 9 bases from J, the gap between germline ends came to 27 bases. The CDR3 has 17 residues. Per germline, CDR1 LNHDA and CDR2 SQIVND (reference sequence). CDR3 bases: TGTGCCAGTAGCCCGGGCGGACCGAAAGCCTTGGGATCGCCCCAGCATTTT. This gives the protein CASSPGGPKALGSPQHF.

The chain joins TRBV6-1 to TRBJ1-1; maybe TRBD1 (5 bases). Trimming shortened V by 6 bases and J by 0 bases, and 8 bases separated the two germline ends. The CDR3 has 13 residues. The germline V gene encodes CDR1 MNHNS and CDR2 SASEGT. As DNA, the CDR3 is TGTGCCAGCAGGCTGACAGTGAACACTGAAGCTTTCTTT. Its protein is CASRLTVNTEAFF.

This clonotype was observed a handful of times. This rearrangement joins TRBV10-3 to TRBJ2-1; 7 bases map to TRBD1. The V gene's germline CDR1 is ENHRY and CDR2 SYGVKD. The V gene end was trimmed by 7 bases and the J gene end by 9 bases; junction bases not matched to a gene: 9. The CDR3 is made up of 13 amino acids. CDR3 region: CAITADRWLEQFF. DNA of the CDR3: TGTGCCATCACAGCGGACAGGTGGCTTGAGCAGTTCTTC.

About this clonotype: One junction end disagrees with the germline gene, perhaps due to a read error. V gene TRBV20-1 combines with J gene TRBJ1-1; perhaps TRBD1 as D (6 bases). Germline CDR1 is DFQATT and CDR2 is SNEGSKA (reference sequence). The CDR3 extends over 13 amino acids. The CDR3 bases are TGCAGAGCTACGAGGGGGTCCTGGGGTGAAGCTTTCTTT. Translated, it gives CRATRGSWGEAFF.

In its sample, this clonotype was seen a few times. The chain has TRBV7-2 and TRBJ2-7, with TRBD1 matching 10 bases. Per germline, CDR1 SGHTA and CDR2 FQGNSA. The CDR3 is 16 residues long. V trimming: 5 bases; J trimming: 4 bases; junction bases outside the gene matches: 11. CDR3 sequence reads: CASSPYGTGEQYEQYF. CDR3 nucleotides: TGTGCCAGCAGCCCGTATGGGACAGGGGAACAGTACGAGCAGTACTTC. The variable domain in full, completed from reference TRBV7-2 and TRBJ2-7, reads GAGVSQSPSNKVTEKGKDVELRCDPISGHTALYWYRQSLGQGLEFLIYFQGNSAPDKSGLPSDRFSAERTGGSVSTLTIQRTQQEDSAVYLCASSPYGTGEQYEQYFGPGTRLTVT.

The V and J genes are TRBV2 and TRBJ2-5, with D uncertain. The CDR3 loop spans 12 amino acids. The V and J ends lost 1 base and 5 bases respectively, with 5 bases between them. Per the germline V gene, CDR1 is SNHLY and CDR2 is FYNNEI. CDR3 sequence reads: CASSEGIETQYF. The CDR3 DNA follows: TGTGCCAGCAGTGAAGGGATTGAGACCCAGTACTTC.